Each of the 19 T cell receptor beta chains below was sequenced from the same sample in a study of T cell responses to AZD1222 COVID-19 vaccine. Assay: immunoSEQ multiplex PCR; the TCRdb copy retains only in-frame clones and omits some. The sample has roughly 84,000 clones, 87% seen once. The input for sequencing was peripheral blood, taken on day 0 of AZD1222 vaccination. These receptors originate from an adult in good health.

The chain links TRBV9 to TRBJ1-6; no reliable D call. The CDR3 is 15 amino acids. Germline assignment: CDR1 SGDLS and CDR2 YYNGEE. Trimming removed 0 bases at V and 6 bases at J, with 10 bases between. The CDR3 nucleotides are TGTGCCAGCAGCGTAGAAGGAGGGATTAATTCACCCCTCCACTTT. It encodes CASSVEGGINSPLHF.

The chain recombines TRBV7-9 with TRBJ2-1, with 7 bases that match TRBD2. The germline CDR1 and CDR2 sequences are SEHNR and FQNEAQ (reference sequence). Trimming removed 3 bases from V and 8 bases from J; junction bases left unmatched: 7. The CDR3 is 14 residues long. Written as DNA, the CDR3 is TGTGCCAGCAGCTTTTCGGGGGGATCCGATGAGCAGTTCTTC. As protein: CASSFSGGSDEQFF.

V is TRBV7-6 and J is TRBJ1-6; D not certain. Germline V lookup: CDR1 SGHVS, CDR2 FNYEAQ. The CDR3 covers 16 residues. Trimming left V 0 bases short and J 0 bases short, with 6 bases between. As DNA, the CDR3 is TGTGCCAGCAGCTTAGCCCCGAGCTCCTATAATTCACCCCTCCACTTT. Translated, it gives CASSLAPSSYNSPLHF.

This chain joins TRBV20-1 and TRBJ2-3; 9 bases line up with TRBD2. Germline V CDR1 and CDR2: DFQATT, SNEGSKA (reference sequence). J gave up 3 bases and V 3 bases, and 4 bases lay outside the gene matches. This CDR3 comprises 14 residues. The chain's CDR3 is CSASKTSGTDTQYF. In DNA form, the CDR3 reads TGCAGTGCTAGTAAGACTAGCGGTACAGATACGCAGTATTTT.

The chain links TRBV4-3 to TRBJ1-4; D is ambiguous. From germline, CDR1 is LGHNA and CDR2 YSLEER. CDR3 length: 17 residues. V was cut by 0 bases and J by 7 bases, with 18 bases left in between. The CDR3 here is CASSQDHLALSSEKLFF. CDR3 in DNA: TGCGCCAGCAGCCAAGATCATTTGGCCCTAAGCAGTGAAAAACTGTTTTTT.

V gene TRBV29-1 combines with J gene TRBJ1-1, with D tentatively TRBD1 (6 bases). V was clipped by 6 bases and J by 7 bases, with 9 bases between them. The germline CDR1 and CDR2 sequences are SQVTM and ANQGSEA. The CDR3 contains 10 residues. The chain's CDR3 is CSVDRNEAFF. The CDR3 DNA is TGCAGCGTAGACAGGAATGAAGCTTTCTTT.

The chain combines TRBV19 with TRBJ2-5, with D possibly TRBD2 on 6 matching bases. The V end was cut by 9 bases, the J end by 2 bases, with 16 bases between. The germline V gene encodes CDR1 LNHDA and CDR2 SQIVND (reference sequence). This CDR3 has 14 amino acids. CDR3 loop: CASGRGIRQETQYF. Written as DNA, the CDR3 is TGTGCCAGCGGACGGGGGATAAGGCAAGAGACCCAGTACTTC.

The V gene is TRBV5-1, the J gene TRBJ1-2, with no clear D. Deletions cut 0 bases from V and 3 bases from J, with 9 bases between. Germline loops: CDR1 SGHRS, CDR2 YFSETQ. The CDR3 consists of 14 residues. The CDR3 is CASSLADSDYGYTF. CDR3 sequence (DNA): TGCGCCAGCAGCTTGGCCGATTCAGACTATGGCTACACCTTC.

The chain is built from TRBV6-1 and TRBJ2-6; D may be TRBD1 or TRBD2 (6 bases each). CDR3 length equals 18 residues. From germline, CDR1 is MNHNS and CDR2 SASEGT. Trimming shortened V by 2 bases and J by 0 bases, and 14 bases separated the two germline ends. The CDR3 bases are TGTGCCAGCAGTGAAACGGGGGCCCTTTTCTCTGGGGCCAACGTCCTGACTTTC. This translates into CASSETGALFSGANVLTF.

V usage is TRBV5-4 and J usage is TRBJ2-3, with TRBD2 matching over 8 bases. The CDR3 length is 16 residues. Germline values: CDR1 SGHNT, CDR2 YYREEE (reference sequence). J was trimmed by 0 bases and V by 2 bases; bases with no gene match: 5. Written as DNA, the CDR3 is TGTGCCAGCAGCTTAAAGCGGGAGAGTAGCACAGATACGCAGTATTTT. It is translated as CASSLKRESSTDTQYF.

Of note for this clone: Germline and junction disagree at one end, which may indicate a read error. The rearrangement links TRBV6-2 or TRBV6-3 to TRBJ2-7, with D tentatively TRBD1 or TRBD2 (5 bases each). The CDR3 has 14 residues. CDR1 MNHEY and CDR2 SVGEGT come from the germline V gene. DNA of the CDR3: TGTGCCAGCAGTTACATGTCCCTGTTGACCTCAGGGAGCTTC. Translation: CASSYMSLLTSGSF.

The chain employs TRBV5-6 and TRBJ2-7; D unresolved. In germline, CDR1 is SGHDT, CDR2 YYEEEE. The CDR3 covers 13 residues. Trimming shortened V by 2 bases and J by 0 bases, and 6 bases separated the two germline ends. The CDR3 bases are TGTGCCAGCAGCTTCTCTTTCTCCTACGAGCAGTACTTC. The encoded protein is CASSFSFSYEQYF.

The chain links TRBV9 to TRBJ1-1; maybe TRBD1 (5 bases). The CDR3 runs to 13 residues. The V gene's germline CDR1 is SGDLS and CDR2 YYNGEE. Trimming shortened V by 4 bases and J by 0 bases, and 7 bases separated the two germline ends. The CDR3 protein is CASSFRVNTEAFF. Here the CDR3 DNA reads TGTGCCAGCAGCTTCAGGGTGAACACTGAAGCTTTCTTT.

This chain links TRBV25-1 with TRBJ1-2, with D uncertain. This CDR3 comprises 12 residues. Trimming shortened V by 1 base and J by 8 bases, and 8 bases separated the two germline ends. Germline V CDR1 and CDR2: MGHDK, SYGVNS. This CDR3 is CASSESGLGYTF. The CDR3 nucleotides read TGTGCCAGCAGTGAATCCGGGCTCGGCTACACCTTC.

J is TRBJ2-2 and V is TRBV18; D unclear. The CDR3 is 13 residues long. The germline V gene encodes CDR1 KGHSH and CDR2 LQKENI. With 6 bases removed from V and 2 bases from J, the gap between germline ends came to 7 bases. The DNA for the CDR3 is TGTGCCAGCTCTGGACCTAACACCGGGGAGCTGTTTTTT. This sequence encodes CASSGPNTGELFF.

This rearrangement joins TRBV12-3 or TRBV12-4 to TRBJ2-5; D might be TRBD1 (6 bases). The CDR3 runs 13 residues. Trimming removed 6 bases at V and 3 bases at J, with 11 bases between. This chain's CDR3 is CASSHNREETQYF. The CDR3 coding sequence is TGTGCCAGCAGCCATAACAGGGAAGAGACCCAGTACTTC.

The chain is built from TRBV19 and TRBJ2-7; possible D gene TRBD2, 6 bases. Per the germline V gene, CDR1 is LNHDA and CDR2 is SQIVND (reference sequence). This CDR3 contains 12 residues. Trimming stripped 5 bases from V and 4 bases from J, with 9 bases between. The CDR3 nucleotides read TGTGCCAGTAGTGGAGGGCTGTACGAGCAGTACTTC. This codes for CASSGGLYEQYF.

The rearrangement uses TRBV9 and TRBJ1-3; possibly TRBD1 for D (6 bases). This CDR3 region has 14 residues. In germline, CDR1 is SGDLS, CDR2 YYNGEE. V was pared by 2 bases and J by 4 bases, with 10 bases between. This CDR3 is CASSVGGQGNTIYF. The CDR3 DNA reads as TGTGCCAGCAGCGTCGGGGGCCAGGGAAACACCATATATTTT.

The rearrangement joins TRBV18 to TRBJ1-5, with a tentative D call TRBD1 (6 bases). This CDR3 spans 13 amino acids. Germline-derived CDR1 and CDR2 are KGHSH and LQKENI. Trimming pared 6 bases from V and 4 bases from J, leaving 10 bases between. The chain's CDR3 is CASSRTENQPQHF. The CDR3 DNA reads TGTGCCAGCTCGCGGACAGAAAATCAGCCCCAGCATTTT. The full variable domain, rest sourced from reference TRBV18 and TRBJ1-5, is NAGVMQNPRHLVRRRGQEARLRCSPMKGHSHVYWYRQLPEEGLKFMVYLQKENIIDESGMPKERFSAEFPKEGPSILRIQQVVRGDSAAYFCASSRTENQPQHFGDGTRLSIL.